The entry below gives a single TCR beta chain sequence along with its context. Its antigen target is currently unknown. No qualities accompany the bases; no much larger clone lies one base away. The sample belongs to a study of lymphopenia after photon versus proton radiotherapy (dated by TCRdb to about 2019). Regarding the study in general: The study compared the immunological effects of photon versus proton radiation therapy in patients with gastrointestinal tumors who developed high-grade lymphopenia. A cohort of around 21 patients with gastrointestinal tumors who received either photon or proton therapy and subsequently developed lymphopenia was included. The goal of the study was to characterize the differences between the two radiation modalities in how they affect the immune system.

General study outcomes and caveats: Across the cohort, among patients who died, a greater drop in TCR diversity after the nadir was inversely correlated with overall survival time. After the lymphocyte count nadir, oligoclonal expansion, especially of CD8+ Temra cells, was observed in photon-treated repertoires, and the drop in diversity was driven by this expansion. The survival association was assessed only in patients who died, and better survival with proton therapy was presented by the authors as a possibility rather than a demonstrated result. Proton-treated patients stayed relatively stable during treatment, while photon-treated patients lost naive T cells and TCR diversity and gained effector/memory populations.

Library creation used the immunoSEQ multiplex PCR assay. Alongside multiparametric flow cytometry, deep sequencing of rearranged TCR beta loci was used to profile the T cell repertoires. Entries here come from immuneACCESS through TCRdb and include only in-frame sequences with V and J called. Some clones fail to appear in such tables; in the studies checked, an unresolved V gene covers under half of the shortfall, and the cause of the remainder is unknown. The sample table records over 35,000 clones; just over 85% of these occur just once. The ten largest clones add up to under 13% of the sample. The CDR3, from cysteine to phenylalanine, totals 13 residues. CDR3 DNA only is kept here, 39 bases in frame from base 1. The germline V gene specifies SGHVS as CDR1 and FQNEAQ as CDR2. Cut back by 1 base and 7 bases, the V and J ends lie 10 bases apart.

The V and J genes are TRBV7-8 and TRBJ1-2; the D gene identity is not certain. The sample consisted of peripheral blood, taken from a patient treated with proton-based radiotherapy. This TCR was recovered from a woman aged 70-85 years with pancreatic cancer. Some clones in this sample may be carry-over from other donors' samples. The DNA sequence is TGTGCCAGCAGCTTAGAAGTGCAGTCTGGCTACACCTTC. The translation is CASSLEVQSGYTF.